This T cell receptor beta chain came from a study of kidney transplant recipient with SARS-CoV-2 infection (dated by TCRdb to about 2021). The time point label, as the study defines it: pre-pandemic baseline sample and day 111 after first positive SARS-CoV-2 test. This clonotype came up many times. There is no known antigen for this receptor. No base qualities exist here, and no much larger clone lies one base off it. The listed sequencing device is Illumina MiSeq. The peripheral T cell repertoire was profiled for human TCRbeta genes. Per the original workflow: Beta-binomial modelling was applied to test for differential clonotype abundance so that variability over time was accounted for. Expanded clonotypes were screened against the ImmuneCODE reference database of SARS-CoV-2-associated TCRs and were mapped to viral genome regions. Additional repertoire analyses were carried out for TRBV gene usage, CDR3 length, CDR3 amino acid overlap between time points, clonotype abundance distributions and Jaccard similarity. In TCRdb, the public reads were trimmed at Q25 with fastp and aligned with MiXCR, with productive beta chains retained. All rows with the same CDR3 protein become a single entry with the most common DNA and genes. None of the V and J calls come from the authors' own analysis; TCRdb made them. The sample table holds approximately 240,000 distinct CDR3 sequences, of which 25% to 30% were seen once. The biggest ten clones account for 7% to 8% of the sample.

The origin of this receptor is a male patient aged 25-45 years who had COVID-19 and was a kidney transplant recipient. In transplant recipients, some T cells may be of donor rather than host origin. Sequencing used a blood sample, obtained at baseline and on approximately day 120 from a kidney transplant recipient.

The sequenced DNA: TGTGCCAGCAGCGGCGTTATTCCCATTTCTTTCTCTGAGACCCAGTACTTC. This is translated as CASSGVIPISFSETQYF. The V and J segments used are TRBV3-1 and TRBJ2-5; the D gene identity is not certain. Cut back by 5 bases and 5 bases, the V and J ends lie 24 bases apart. CDR3 length: 17 amino acids, cysteine to phenylalanine. The DNA shown is the 51-base CDR3, in frame from base 1. CDR1 and CDR2 (LGHDT, YNNKEL) derive from the germline V gene (reference sequence).